This T cell receptor (beta chain) was documented in a study of T cells in Graves' hyperthyroidism and ophthalmopathy (dated by TCRdb to about 2019). Context from the whole study: Peripheral blood was collected at initial diagnosis, before any treatment. To identify distinguishing TCR V-J signatures, a discovery cohort of about 95 patients was used, comprising some 45 with Graves' ophthalmopathy and around 57 with stable Graves' hyperthyroidism. Whether ophthalmopathy could be predicted prospectively was tested in an independent validation cohort made up of 18 to 20 hyperthyroidism patients plus 17 patients who later progressed to ophthalmopathy. For training and testing, the 100 or so patients in the discovery cohort were randomly divided in a 7:3 ratio. Thyroid tissue and blood T-cell repertoires from more than 5 Graves' hyperthyroidism patients were also compared in the study. Once sampling was done, hyperthyroidism patients were given methimazole at a starting dose of 30 mg daily, whereas ophthalmopathy patients were given high-dose intravenous methylprednisolone. TCR Vbeta CDR3 sequencing of roughly 140 peripheral blood samples (under 45 ophthalmopathy, 75 to 85 hyperthyroidism and roughly 17 progressor patients) is reported in the paper. The full study reports these points: A model built on a 13 V-J signature distinguished ophthalmopathy from stable hyperthyroidism, reaching 85% to 90% sensitivity and around 81% specificity in cross-validation and 80%/75% in testing. No statistical method was used to fix the sample size in advance, and group allocation was not hidden from the investigators. In validation, the model predicted progression to ophthalmopathy a median of about 5.9 months before onset, with 70% to 71% sensitivity and roughly 72% specificity. Most expanded thyroid clonotypes (frequency above 0.001) were also detected in blood, suggesting blood repertoires may reflect thyroid immune responses.

A note on this clonotype: Its specific antigen is unknown. No quality values exist for individual bases; no much larger clone is one base distant.

Hyperthyroidism patients were newly diagnosed, had a disease duration of under 2 months, and were aged 18 to 65 years. Exclusion was applied to patients with uncontrolled infections, other autoimmune diseases, pregnancy or lactation. Diagnoses relied on clinical symptoms, serum thyroxine and TRAb, thyroid ultrasound and orbital computed tomography. For progressor patients, blood was drawn at the first diagnosis of hyperthyroidism, before any ophthalmopathy symptoms had appeared. Ficoll-Paque density gradient centrifugation was used to isolate PBMCs from 9.5 to 10 ml of fresh peripheral blood. Progressor patients were first diagnosed with Graves' hyperthyroidism and then developed ophthalmopathy during follow-up. Total RNA was extracted using Trizol reagent, and RNA quality was assessed on an Agilent 2100 Bioanalyzer. The TCR beta CDR3 regions were amplified from RNA transcripts. The first round of RT-PCR for the TCR CDR3 was performed with the HTBI primer set and the Qiagen OneStep RT-PCR kit. A second multiplex PCR round built the libraries, followed by size selection and purification. Paired-end sequencing of the libraries was performed with 100 bp reads on an Illumina HiSeq2000. Turning to the authors' computational methods: Raw data were processed with SOAPnuke, discarding reads with adapters, uncalled bases, mean Phred below 15, or no exact constant-primer or identifier match. High-quality paired reads were merged using COPE v1.2.5, and each unique nucleotide sequence was defined as a clonotype. MiTCR v1.1 was used to align the clonotypes against IMGT TRBV, TRBD and TRBJ reference segments. The analysis was restricted to V-J combinations with a frequency above 0.0001, which together covered just over 99% of the repertoires. The TCS score was defined as the ratio of F50 (clonal expansion) to E x V (chaos), calculated using BLOSUM62-based TCRdist between CDR3 peptides within each V-J. Welch's t-statistics and random forest reduced just over 500 V-J features to roughly 13, which were used in a naive Bayes classifier (R e1071). TCRdb reran the public reads through fastp at Q25 and MiXCR, keeping productive beta chains. Rows with a matching CDR3 protein are joined into one entry that keeps the most common DNA and genes. The V and J calls, along with clone size, are taken from TCRdb and not from the paper's own processing. Counted in this sample were more than 250,000 distinct CDR3 sequences; 15% of them appeared once. The ten top clones hold 30% of the sample.

Counted from cysteine to phenylalanine, this CDR3 has 18 amino acids. Only the CDR3 part of the read is kept: 54 bases, read in frame from the first base. V and J are trimmed by 11 bases and 6 bases, and the gene matches miss 25 bases of the junction. Via the germline V gene, CDR1 is MDHEN and CDR2 SYDVKM. The TCR sequence derives from a woman in her forties or fifties with Graves' hyperthyroidism that later progressed to Graves' ophthalmopathy. The sequenced material came from blood. This chain joins TRBV28 to TRBJ1-2; 9 junctional bases match TRBD1. In nucleotides, the sequence is TGTGCCGGCAATATACAGGGGGCGCGGGGATCGCTTAAGAATGGCTACACCTTC. This yields the protein CAGNIQGARGSLKNGYTF.